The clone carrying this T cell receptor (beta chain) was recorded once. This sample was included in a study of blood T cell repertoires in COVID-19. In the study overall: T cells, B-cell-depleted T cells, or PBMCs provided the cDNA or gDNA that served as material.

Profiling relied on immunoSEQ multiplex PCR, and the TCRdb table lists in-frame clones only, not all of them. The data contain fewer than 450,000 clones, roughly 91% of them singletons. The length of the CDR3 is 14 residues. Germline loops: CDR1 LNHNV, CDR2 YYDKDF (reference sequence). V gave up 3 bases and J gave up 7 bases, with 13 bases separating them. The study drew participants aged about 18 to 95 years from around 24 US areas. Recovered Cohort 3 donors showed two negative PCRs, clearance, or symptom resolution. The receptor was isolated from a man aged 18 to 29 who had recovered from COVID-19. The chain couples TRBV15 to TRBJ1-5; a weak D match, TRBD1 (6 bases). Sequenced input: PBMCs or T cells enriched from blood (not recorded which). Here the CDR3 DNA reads TGTGCCACCAGCAGCTTGACAGGACGACAGCCCCAGCATTTT. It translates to CATSSLTGRQPQHF.